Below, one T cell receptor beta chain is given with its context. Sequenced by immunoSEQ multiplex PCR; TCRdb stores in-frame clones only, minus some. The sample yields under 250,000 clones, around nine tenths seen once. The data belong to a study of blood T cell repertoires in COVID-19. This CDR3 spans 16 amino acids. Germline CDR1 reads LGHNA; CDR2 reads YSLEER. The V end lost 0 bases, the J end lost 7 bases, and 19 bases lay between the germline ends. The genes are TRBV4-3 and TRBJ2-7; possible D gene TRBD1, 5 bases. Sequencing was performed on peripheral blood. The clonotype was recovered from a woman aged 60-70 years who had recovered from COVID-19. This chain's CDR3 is CASSQDPPQAGREQYF. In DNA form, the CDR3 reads TGCGCCAGCAGCCAAGACCCCCCCCAGGCAGGGCGGGAGCAGTACTTC.